There are many counts of the clone carrying this T cell receptor beta chain. The sample originates from a study of molecular identifiers for immune sequencing clone quantification. Study background: Replicate runs used RNA from roughly 20,000 or 100,000 naive CD8 cells, which was split five ways into aliquots, and four of those aliquots were then sequenced.

TCRdb processed the PCR reads anew with MiXCR; each CDR3 protein has one entry. The sample contains nearly 55,000 distinct CDR3 sequences, approximately 34% of which appear only once. The sequencing sample was made of naive CD8+ T cells from blood, with Jurkat cell RNA spiked in. As for subset: FACS-sorted CD8+CD4-CCR7+CD45RA+ naive T cells. The sequence derives from a human donor in good health. Some libraries in this study had Jurkat cell RNA spiked in.

The CDR3 sequence is CSVEIAGNTIYF. DNA of the CDR3: TGCAGCGTTGAGATTGCTGGAAACACCATATATTTT. The chain carries TRBV29-1 and TRBJ1-3; no clear D gene. The germline CDR1 and CDR2 sequences are SQVTM and ANQGSEA. This CDR3 has 12 residues. The ends were cut back, 3 bases at V and 2 bases at J, with 5 bases in the middle.